One and the same sample provided the 12 T cell receptor beta chains below, sequenced in a study of T cell repertoires in cytomegalovirus infection. TCRdb called the reads again in MiXCR, with one record for every CDR3 protein. This sample has 350,000 to 500,000 distinct CDR3 sequences, with under 40% found just once. The specimen sequenced was PBMCs. The receptors here all came from a human donor in good health (CMV status not recorded). Some clones in this sample may be carry-over from other donors' samples.

This clonotype has a handful of counts. The rearrangement joins TRBV7-8 to TRBJ2-1; possibly TRBD2 for D (7 bases). The CDR3 has 12 residues. Trimming shortened V by 7 bases and J by 8 bases, and 12 bases separated the two germline ends. CDR1 is SGHVS and CDR2 is FQNEAQ in the germline V gene. This CDR3 reads CASNRGGDEQFF. The CDR3 bases are TGTGCCAGCAACCGAGGGGGGGATGAGCAGTTCTTC.

This clonotype has just a few counts. J is TRBJ2-2 and V is TRBV7-3; TRBD1 or TRBD2 may be the D gene (5 bases each). Trimming cost V 5 bases and J 7 bases, with 17 bases left between them. Germline assignment: CDR1 SGHTA and CDR2 FQGTGA. CDR3 length: 15 amino acids. The CDR3 region is CASSPGAGSNGELFF. Written as DNA, the CDR3 is TGTGCCAGCAGCCCAGGCGCAGGGAGCAACGGGGAGCTGTTTTTT.

V usage is TRBV14 and J usage is TRBJ1-3; a weak D match, TRBD1 (6 bases). This CDR3 has 16 amino acids. CDR1 SGHDN and CDR2 FVKESK come from the germline V gene. V lost 1 base to trimming and J lost 0 bases, with 10 bases between them. Written as DNA, the CDR3 is TGTGCCAGCAGCCAAGCTGACAGGAGCTCTGGAAACACCATATATTTT. Protein: CASSQADRSSGNTIYF.

This clonotype was detected ten times or more. The chain has TRBV7-6 and TRBJ2-1; 8 bases fit TRBD1. Trimming took 1 base from V and 8 from J; bases not matched to a gene: 7. Germline V lookup: CDR1 SGHVS, CDR2 FNYEAQ. This CDR3 region has 15 residues. The CDR3 bases are TGTGCCAGCAGCTTAGGGCAGGGGGCTAGCTATGAGCAGTTCTTC. Translation gives CASSLGQGASYEQFF.

The gene calls are TRBV15 and TRBJ2-6; D is unclear. In germline, CDR1 is LNHNV, CDR2 YYDKDF (reference sequence). The V end was cut by 4 bases, the J end by 1 base, with 14 bases between. The CDR3 is 17 residues long. The CDR3 region is CATSMYSLTSGANVLTF. CDR3 sequence (DNA): TGTGCCACCAGCATGTACAGCTTAACTTCTGGGGCCAACGTCCTGACTTTC.

This clonotype has only a few counts. The V call is TRBV6-2 or TRBV6-3, the J call TRBJ2-1; D call uncertain. Per the germline V gene, CDR1 is MNHEY and CDR2 is SVGEGT. The CDR3 length is 11 residues. The ends were cut back, 6 bases at V and 6 bases at J, with 6 bases in the middle. Here the CDR3 reads CASSHSNEQFF. Written as DNA, the CDR3 is TGTGCCAGCAGCCACTCCAATGAGCAGTTCTTC.

V is TRBV29-1 and J is TRBJ2-7, with TRBD1 matching over 8 bases. The germline V gene has CDR1 SQVTM and CDR2 ANQGSEA. This CDR3 is 14 amino acids long. J lost 2 bases, V lost 2 bases, and 5 bases had no gene match. As DNA, the CDR3 is TGCAGCGTTGAAACGACAGGGGCAACCTACGAGCAGTACTTC. Translation gives CSVETTGATYEQYF.

V and J are TRBV19 and TRBJ1-1; D remains unclear. Between the trimmed V and J ends, which lost 7 bases and 6 bases, there was a span of 15 bases. The CDR3 has 13 amino acids. Germline CDR1 reads LNHDA; CDR2 reads SQIVND (reference sequence). CDR3 bases: TGTGCCAGTACCCCACAATCCCGGTCTGAAGCTTTCTTT. It is translated as CASTPQSRSEAFF. Supplemented by reference TRBV19 and TRBJ1-1, the full variable domain reads DGGITQSPKYLFRKEGQNVTLSCEQNLNHDAMYWYRQDPGQGLRLIYYSQIVNDFQKGDIAEGYSVSREKKESFPLTVTSAQKNPTAFYLCASTPQSRSEAFFGQGTRLTVV.

This clonotype has at least ten counts. V and J are TRBV12-3 or TRBV12-4 and TRBJ2-6; 7 nucleotides match TRBD1. Germline trimming cut 6 bases from V and 2 bases from J; bases unmatched to any gene: 4. CDR3 size: 15 residues. This CDR3 reads CASRLQGAGANVLTF. DNA for the CDR3: TGTGCCAGCAGGCTTCAGGGGGCTGGGGCCAACGTCCTGACTTTC.

This chain uses TRBV10-3 with TRBJ2-1; D unclear. V was cut by 0 bases and J by 4 bases, with 16 bases left in between. The CDR3 runs 17 residues. CDR1 is ENHRY, CDR2 SYGVKD, per germline. CDR3 loop: CAISESAAPRPYNEQFF. CDR3 in DNA: TGTGCCATCAGTGAGTCGGCAGCCCCGAGACCGTACAATGAGCAGTTCTTC.

A few counts support this clonotype. The chain recombines TRBV24-1 with TRBJ2-3; 9 bases map to TRBD1. This CDR3 has 14 amino acids. CDR1 is KGHDR, CDR2 SFDVKD, per germline. V shed 9 bases, J shed 2 bases, and the junction held 5 bases outside the gene matches. This CDR3 reads CATSGTGPTDTQYF. CDR3 nucleotide sequence: TGTGCCACCTCCGGGACAGGGCCCACAGATACGCAGTATTTT.

V is TRBV15 and J is TRBJ1-2; D unclear. The CDR3 loop spans 13 amino acids. Germline assignment: CDR1 LNHNV and CDR2 YYDKDF (reference sequence). Deletions cut 0 bases from V and 6 bases from J, with 8 bases between. The CDR3 DNA reads TGTGCCACCAGCAGAGATGGTCGTAATGGCTACACCTTC. Translating gives CATSRDGRNGYTF.